The entry below describes one TCR beta chain. Original processing notes: By means of reference gene primer amplification, nucleated cell counts were estimated. Libraries were prepared by immunoSEQ multiplex PCR; TCRdb keeps only in-frame clonotypes and omits some of them. V, J and clone size reflect that table, while D and trimming were determined from the DNA. The table lists approximately 240,000 clones, approximately 84% of them singletons. The data stem from a study of blood T cell repertoires in COVID-19. For the study at large: Sites in the United States, Italy and Spain provided acute and convalescent COVID-19 samples. Sources were T cells, B-cell-depleted T cells, or PBMCs; the material itself was cDNA or gDNA.

The CDR3 totals 16 residues. The V end lost 5 bases, the J end lost 0 bases, and 11 bases lay between the germline ends. Germline assignment: CDR1 PRHDT and CDR2 FYEKMQ (reference sequence). The sequenced sample consisted of peripheral blood. This TCR was sampled from a man aged 45 to 65 with acute or convalescent COVID-19. The chain joins TRBV13 to TRBJ1-6; D unclear. The CDR3 region has the DNA TGTGCCAGCAGCCCACTGACAAGCTCCTATAATTCACCCCTCCACTTT. Amino acids: CASSPLTSSYNSPLHF.